The source of this T cell receptor (beta chain) is a study of cytomegalovirus exposure and HLA in healthy donors. Use of 60 Vbeta and 13 Jbeta primers characterized the PCR. The assay was immunoSEQ multiplex PCR, and TCRdb's table has in-frame clones only and misses some. The table lists 180,000 or so clones, 70% to 80% of them singletons, with around 1.5% in the top ten. With respect to this clone: One end of the junction does not line up with germline, which may come from a read error. The same CDR3 also results from other DNA sequences found in this sample.

The CDR3 runs to 13 residues. CDR1 is SEHNR, CDR2 FQNEAQ, per germline (reference sequence). The sample taken for sequencing was PBMCs. This clonotype was sampled from a man aged 18 to 35 in good health and CMV-seronegative. The chain is built from TRBV7-9 and TRBJ1-4; D is perhaps TRBD1 (5 bases). CDR3 loop: CASSPRGNEKLFF. In DNA form, the CDR3 reads TGTGCCAGCAGCCCGCGGGGGAATGAAAAATTGTTTTTT. Full variable domain (missing parts from reference TRBV7-9 and TRBJ1-4): DTGVSQNPRHKITKRGQNVTFRCDPISEHNRLYWYRQTLGQGPEFLTYFQNEAQLEKSRLLSDRFSAERPKGSFSTLEIQRTEQGDSAMYLCASSPRGNEKLFFGSGTQLSVL.